This TCR beta chain stems from a study of shared clonotypes between healthy human individuals. Regarding this clone: No antigen is known for it.

The CD4+ fraction was divided into a CD45RA+ naive subset and a CD45RA-negative memory subset. Trimming cost V 1 base and J 1 base, with 4 bases left between them. This CDR3 is 13 amino acids long. Germline V CDR1 and CDR2: LGHNA, YSLEER. Every subset had its genomic DNA shared out evenly among several immunoSEQ plates. Measured with immunoSEQ multiplex PCR; TCRdb has only the in-frame clones, and not every one. The sample consists of 2.3 million or so clones, approximately 93% of them appearing once. Study-wide results and limits: It was observed that 5% to 6.5% of naive CD4 clonotypes were shared across four donors.

This sequence originates from a man aged 18 to 30 in good health. Some clones in this sample may be carry-over from other donors' samples. The chain is built from TRBV4-3 and TRBJ2-5; D gene uncertain. Material: naive CD4+ T cells from PBMCs. This sample's subset: CD45RA+ positively selected. CDR3 loop: CASSQALQETQYF. The CDR3 bases are TGCGCCAGCAGCCAAGCCCTCCAAGAGACCCAGTACTTC.